A single sample gave rise to the 32 T cell receptor beta chains below, sequenced in a study of T-cell reconstitution after alpha-beta-depleted transplantation in children. The TCRbeta library was prepared with unique molecular identifiers. TCRdb independently ran MiXCR on the PCR reads; one entry per CDR3 protein. The sample holds about 690,000 distinct CDR3 sequences, approximately 16% seen once. The material sequenced was PBMCs from the stem cell graft donor, taken from the stem cell graft. The receptor source for this set is a human donor who donated a stem cell graft to a child with acute myeloid leukemia.

This clonotype was found a few times. The genes are TRBV12-3 or TRBV12-4 and TRBJ2-2; TRBD1 agrees at 9 bases. This CDR3 is 16 amino acids long. V lost 6 bases to trimming and J lost 2 bases; unmatched junction nucleotides: 7. The chain's CDR3 is CASSGTGGLNTGELFF. The CDR3 DNA follows: TGTGCCAGCAGCGGTACAGGGGGCCTAAACACCGGGGAGCTGTTTTTT.

This clonotype was counted a few times. This chain links TRBV12-3 or TRBV12-4 with TRBJ2-7, with D possibly being TRBD1 (5 bases). Trimming removed 3 bases at V and 6 bases at J, with 15 bases between. The CDR3 covers 14 residues. CDR3 region: CASSFSGKEPEQYF. The DNA of the CDR3 is TGTGCCAGCAGTTTCTCAGGGAAGGAACCCGAGCAGTACTTC.

This clonotype came up a few times. J is TRBJ1-5 and V is TRBV7-2; 7 positions match TRBD1. Germline CDR1 and CDR2: SGHTA and FQGNSA. There are 15 residues in the CDR3. After removal of 0 bases from V and 5 bases from J, the junction contained 4 bases not matched to a gene. CDR3 DNA sequence: TGTGCCAGCAGCTTAGCACAGGGGTCCGATCAGCCCCAGCATTTT. Its protein product is CASSLAQGSDQPQHF.

The chain links TRBV6-5 to TRBJ1-1; D is possibly TRBD1 (6 bases). CDR1 is MNHEY, CDR2 SVGAGI, per germline. The CDR3 has 14 amino acids. V lost 4 bases to trimming and J lost 3 bases, with 12 bases between them. The CDR3 nucleotides are TGTGCCAGCAGTTTCACAGGGTATTACACTGAAGCTTTCTTT. This translates into CASSFTGYYTEAFF.

This clonotype was recorded many times. The V and J genes are TRBV20-1 and TRBJ2-5; D gene unclear. Germline loops: CDR1 DFQATT, CDR2 SNEGSKA (reference sequence). The CDR3 covers 10 residues. Trimming removed 0 bases at V and 6 bases at J, with 2 bases between. The CDR3 region is CSARDQTQYF. The CDR3 DNA reads TGCAGTGCTAGAGACCAGACCCAGTACTTC.

This clonotype occurred a few times. The gene calls are TRBV6-5 and TRBJ2-7; 11 bases map to TRBD2. CDR3 length equals 17 residues. The J segment lost 2 bases and the V segment lost 0 bases, leaving 6 bases of the junction unmatched. Per germline, CDR1 MNHEY and CDR2 SVGAGI. The DNA of the CDR3 is TGTGCCAGCAGTTACTCGAGATCTAGCGGGGGGCCCTACGAGCAGTACTTC. Translating it yields CASSYSRSSGGPYEQYF.

This clonotype was counted at least ten times. The chain combines TRBV4-2 with TRBJ2-1, with 9 bases fitting TRBD2. This CDR3 spans 15 amino acids. The junction had 1 base not matched to a gene; V was cut back by 4 bases and J by 0 bases. Germline CDR1 reads LGHNA; CDR2 reads YNFKEQ. CDR3 in amino acids: CASSPTSGSYNEQFF. CDR3 bases: TGTGCCAGCAGCCCGACTAGCGGCTCCTACAATGAGCAGTTCTTC.

The chain employs TRBV6-5 and TRBJ2-2, with a weak D call TRBD1 (6 bases). V was shortened by 1 base and J by 7 bases, with 16 bases between the two germline ends. The CDR3 consists of 16 residues. Looked up from germline, CDR1 is MNHEY and CDR2 is SVGAGI. The CDR3 nucleotides are TGTGCCAGCAGTTACTTGACAGGAAGGGGCGTCGGGGAGCTGTTTTTT. Translation gives CASSYLTGRGVGELFF.

Notes on this clonotype: The junction differs from germline at one of its ends, possibly a read error. This chain connects TRBV11-2 to TRBJ2-3; 13 bases line up with TRBD2. The CDR3 sequence is 20 residues long. Germline-derived CDR1 and CDR2 are SGHAT and FQNNGV. The CDR3 is CANSSPRGLAGIRGTDTQYF. The CDR3 nucleotides read TGTGCCAACAGCAGCCCGCGGGGACTAGCGGGGATCAGGGGCACAGATACGCAGTATTTT. Full variable domain (remainder filled in from reference TRBV11-2 and TRBJ2-3): EAGVAQSPRYKIIEKRQSVAFWCNPISGHATLYWYQQILGQGPKLLIQFQNNGVVDDSQLPKDRFSAERLKGVDSTLKIQPAKLEDSAVYLCANSSPRGLAGIRGTDTQYFGPGTRLTVL.

This clonotype has more than one count but fewer than ten. V gene TRBV27 combines with J gene TRBJ2-1; no firm D call. This CDR3 is 15 amino acids long. Per the germline V gene, CDR1 is MNHEY and CDR2 is SMNVEV (reference sequence). V lost 3 bases and J lost 0, with 9 bases in between. For the CDR3, the DNA is TGTGCCAGCAGTTTTCAGCGATCCTCCTACAATGAGCAGTTCTTC. This encodes CASSFQRSSYNEQFF.

This clonotype was seen ten or more times. The chain has TRBV29-1 and TRBJ2-2; the D is unclear. V lost 7 bases and J lost 4, with 13 bases in between. This CDR3 has 13 amino acids. CDR1 is SQVTM, CDR2 ANQGSEA, per germline. CDR3 in amino acids: CSALGTLTGELFF. The CDR3 nucleotides are TGCAGCGCCTTAGGCACCCTCACCGGGGAGCTGTTTTTT.

This clonotype was counted between two and nine times. This chain links TRBV7-9 with TRBJ1-1; no firm D call. V was cut by 5 bases and J by 10 bases, with 11 bases left in between. The V gene's germline CDR1 is SEHNR and CDR2 FQNEAQ (reference sequence). CDR3 size: 11 residues. The chain's CDR3 is CASSRDLGAFF. The CDR3 coding sequence is TGTGCCAGCAGCAGGGATTTGGGAGCTTTCTTT.

The genes are TRBV29-1 and TRBJ2-5, with D tentatively TRBD1 (5 bases). V lost 4 bases to trimming and J lost 6 bases, with 15 bases between them. This CDR3 has 13 residues. CDR1 SQVTM and CDR2 ANQGSEA come from the germline V gene. The CDR3 nucleotides read TGCAGCGTTGGTGGCACCCCGGACAAGACCCAGTACTTC. This codes for CSVGGTPDKTQYF.

This clonotype showed up many times. V is TRBV29-1 and J is TRBJ1-5, with D maybe TRBD1 (5 bases). Trimming pared 5 bases from V and 3 bases from J, leaving 8 bases between. CDR3 length equals 12 residues. From germline, CDR1 is SQVTM and CDR2 ANQGSEA. CDR3 loop: CSVMTDNQPQHF. Written as DNA, the CDR3 is TGCAGCGTTATGACAGACAATCAGCCCCAGCATTTT.

The table lists this clonotype with many counts. This chain uses TRBV29-1 with TRBJ2-5; a weak D match, TRBD1 (5 bases). This CDR3 has 11 amino acids. V was pared by 4 bases and J by 4 bases, with 7 bases between. The germline CDR1 and CDR2 sequences are SQVTM and ANQGSEA. CDR3 loop: CSVGRGETQYF. CDR3 DNA: TGCAGCGTTGGAAGGGGAGAGACCCAGTACTTC.

This clonotype was seen at least ten times. This sequence joins TRBV5-1 and TRBJ1-2; D may be TRBD1 (5 bases). This CDR3 is 12 amino acids long. Germline lookup yields CDR1 SGHRS and CDR2 YFSETQ. V was pared by 0 bases and J by 5 bases, with 5 bases between. The chain's CDR3 is CASSLGQYGYTF. In DNA form, the CDR3 reads TGCGCCAGCAGCTTGGGACAGTATGGCTACACCTTC. Together with reference TRBV5-1 and TRBJ1-2, the CDR3 gives the full variable domain: KAGVTQTPRYLIKTRGQQVTLSCSPISGHRSVSWYQQTPGQGLQFLFEYFSETQRNKGNFPGRFSGRQFSNSRSEMNVSTLELGDSALYLCASSLGQYGYTFGSGTRLTVV.

This clonotype was found many times. The V call is TRBV20-1, the J call TRBJ2-3; D might be TRBD2 (7 bases). The CDR3 contains 15 residues. Trimming stripped 3 bases from V and 3 bases from J, with 16 bases between. Germline V CDR1 and CDR2: DFQATT, SNEGSKA (reference sequence). CDR3 region: CSASSPRGATDTQYF. The CDR3 DNA follows: TGCAGTGCTAGTTCCCCCCGGGGGGCTACAGATACGCAGTATTTT.

This clonotype has a count of ten or more. The V gene is TRBV20-1, the J gene TRBJ2-5; 10 bases are a match to TRBD2. After removal of 5 bases from V and 7 bases from J, the junction contained 16 bases not matched to a gene. CDR3 length: 16 residues. CDR1 is DFQATT, CDR2 SNEGSKA, per germline (reference sequence). DNA for the CDR3: TGCAGTGCTGACTGGGCTAGCGGGGGACCACGACGGACCCAGTACTTC. Translating it yields CSADWASGGPRRTQYF.

CDR3 nucleotides: TGTGCCACCAGCTATGGTAGAGACAGCAATCAGCCCCAGCATTTT. Amino acid sequence: CATSYGRDSNQPQHF. The J gene is TRBJ1-5, the V gene TRBV15; no firm D call. The germline V and J ends were trimmed by 5 bases and 1 base, with 12 bases remaining between them. Germline assignment: CDR1 LNHNV and CDR2 YYDKDF (reference sequence). The CDR3 contains 15 residues.

This clonotype has more than one count but fewer than ten. The DNA of the CDR3 is TGTGCCAGCAGCACCCGTCCCCAGGGGGCTAGCGGGGGTCTCAACACCGGGGAGCTGTTTTTT. Protein sequence: CASSTRPQGASGGLNTGELFF. The chain combines TRBV9 with TRBJ2-2; 10 nucleotides align to TRBD2. J was trimmed by 2 bases and V by 4 bases; bases with no gene match: 20. The CDR3 spans 21 residues. CDR1 SGDLS and CDR2 YYNGEE come from the germline V gene.

The V call is TRBV20-1, the J call TRBJ1-5, with 7 bases that match TRBD1. Germline loops: CDR1 DFQATT, CDR2 SNEGSKA (reference sequence). The V gene end was trimmed by 0 bases and the J gene end by 3 bases; junction bases not matched to a gene: 8. The length of the CDR3 is 16 residues. The CDR3 DNA reads as TGCAGTGCTAGAGATATCACCGGACAGGCCAATCAGCCCCAGCATTTT. It translates to CSARDITGQANQPQHF.

The chain carries TRBV5-1 and TRBJ1-1; a possible D gene is TRBD1 (5 bases). The CDR3 is 14 residues long. Looked up from germline, CDR1 is SGHRS and CDR2 is YFSETQ. V was shortened by 0 bases and J by 6 bases, with 12 bases between the two germline ends. As DNA, the CDR3 is TGCGCCAGCAGCTTGGCCCAGGGACGCGCTGAAGCTTTCTTT. Translation: CASSLAQGRAEAFF.

This clonotype was seen a handful of times. V is TRBV24-1 and J is TRBJ2-2; D ambiguous. Between the trimmed V and J ends, which lost 8 bases and 1 base, there was a span of 4 bases. There are 12 residues in the CDR3. The germline V gene has CDR1 KGHDR and CDR2 SFDVKD. The CDR3 bases are TGTGCCACCAACAGGAACACCGGGGAGCTGTTTTTT. Protein: CATNRNTGELFF.

The chain has TRBV4-2 and TRBJ1-2; no reliable D call. The V gene's germline CDR1 is LGHNA and CDR2 YNFKEQ. The CDR3 loop spans 14 amino acids. Trimming left V 4 bases short and J 7 bases short, with 16 bases between. CDR3 DNA: TGTGCCAGCAGCCCCGGGGTCGTCTGCTGTGGCTACACCTTC. Its protein product is CASSPGVVCCGYTF.

The sample holds many counts of this clonotype. The V call is TRBV12-3 or TRBV12-4, the J call TRBJ2-4; no clear D. The CDR3 consists of 12 residues. The germline V and J ends were trimmed by 6 bases and 2 bases, with 5 bases remaining between them. In nucleotides, the CDR3 is TGTGCCAGCAGATGGTCCAAAAACATTCAGTACTTC. Translating gives CASRWSKNIQYF.

This clonotype was seen a few times. The rearrangement joins TRBV20-1 to TRBJ1-2; D is unclear. CDR3 length: 13 residues. V lost 3 bases and J 6 bases, leaving 14 bases between the germline ends. Germline loops: CDR1 DFQATT, CDR2 SNEGSKA (reference sequence). The CDR3 is CSARGPVSDGYTF. The CDR3 bases are TGCAGTGCTAGGGGCCCCGTTTCGGATGGCTACACCTTC.

The chain combines TRBV20-1 with TRBJ2-7; TRBD2 matches at 11 bases. This CDR3 region has 17 residues. The V gene's germline CDR1 is DFQATT and CDR2 SNEGSKA (reference sequence). Losses at the gene ends were 5 bases for V and 0 bases for J; bases not matched to a gene: 12. The CDR3 loop reads CSAALAGGYISSYEQYF. The DNA of the CDR3 is TGCAGTGCTGCTCTAGCGGGGGGATATATCAGCTCCTACGAGCAGTACTTC.

This clonotype was counted ten times or more. The J gene is TRBJ1-2, the V gene TRBV9; 7 bases map to TRBD1. V lost 4 bases, J lost 5 bases, and 8 bases stayed unmatched. Germline V lookup: CDR1 SGDLS, CDR2 YYNGEE. The CDR3 runs 14 residues. The CDR3 region is CASSLAGQLYGYTF. CDR3 sequence (DNA): TGTGCCAGCAGCTTAGCGGGACAGCTTTATGGCTACACCTTC.

The J gene is TRBJ2-5, the V gene TRBV25-1; D is possibly TRBD2 (6 bases). V was clipped by 1 base and J by 7 bases, with 13 bases between them. This CDR3 is built from 14 residues. Germline assignment: CDR1 MGHDK and CDR2 SYGVNS. CDR3 DNA sequence: TGTGCCAGCAGTGAATCGGGGGAACTTGGGACCCAGTACTTC. It is translated as CASSESGELGTQYF.

This chain links TRBV3-1 with TRBJ1-1; maybe TRBD1 (5 bases). This CDR3 has 13 amino acids. CDR1 is LGHDT and CDR2 is YNNKEL in the germline V gene (reference sequence). With 1 base removed from V and 4 bases from J, the gap between germline ends came to 7 bases. This CDR3 is CASSQGGFTEAFF. The DNA for the CDR3 is TGTGCCAGCAGCCAAGGGGGGTTCACTGAAGCTTTCTTT.

This clonotype was seen more than once but under ten times. This CDR3 is CSAVTSGGSVAYNEQFF. The CDR3 nucleotides read TGCAGCGCCGTAACTAGCGGGGGCTCCGTGGCCTACAATGAGCAGTTCTTC. V gene TRBV29-1 combines with J gene TRBJ2-1, with TRBD2 matching over 11 bases. The CDR3 has 17 amino acids. Germline CDR1 and CDR2: SQVTM and ANQGSEA. J gave up 2 bases and V 7 bases, and 13 bases lay outside the gene matches.

There are a few counts of this clonotype. V gene TRBV6-1 combines with J gene TRBJ2-7, with D perhaps assigned TRBD1 or TRBD2 (5 bases each). V lost 9 bases and J 4 bases, leaving 28 bases between the germline ends. Germline V CDR1 and CDR2: MNHNS, SASEGT. This CDR3 spans 17 amino acids. The CDR3 reads CASLSTDGTKKYYEQYV. The CDR3 DNA sequence: TGTGCCAGTTTGTCTACAGATGGGACGAAGAAGTATTACGAGCAGTACGTC.